This T cell receptor (beta chain) came from a study of tumor and adjacent non-tumor tissue in lung cancer. To note about this clonotype: Antigen: not known. A single base separates this from a much larger clone, so it may be a read error.

TCRbeta libraries were built with three rounds of nested PCR, modified from ARM-PCR. TCRdb reprocessed the multiplex PCR reads with MiXCR, giving one entry per CDR3 protein. The sample holds 70,000 to 95,000 distinct CDR3 sequences, 76% seen once. No cell sorting was done before RNA was extracted from the tissue. The normal lung tissue was taken more than 3 cm from the tumor edge. Donors were chemotherapy-naive, newly diagnosed lung cancer surgical patients in China, August–late 2014. The ends lost 7 bases at V and 4 bases at J; junction bases unmatched: 8. Germline values: CDR1 DFQATT, CDR2 SNEGSKA (reference sequence). There are 14 residues in the CDR3. Study-wide results and limits: Tumor TCR diversity, when higher, was linked to shorter survival. Tumor tissue had significantly higher TCR diversity than normal lung.

Sequenced input: distant non-tumor lung tissue. This TCR came from a man between 70 and 80 years old with non-small cell lung cancer. The chain employs TRBV20-1 and TRBJ2-3; the match to TRBD2 covers 10 bases. The CDR3 DNA reads as TGCAGTGTTTTTGCTAGCGGGGGTTCAGATACGCAGTATTTT. Protein sequence: CSVFASGGSDTQYF.